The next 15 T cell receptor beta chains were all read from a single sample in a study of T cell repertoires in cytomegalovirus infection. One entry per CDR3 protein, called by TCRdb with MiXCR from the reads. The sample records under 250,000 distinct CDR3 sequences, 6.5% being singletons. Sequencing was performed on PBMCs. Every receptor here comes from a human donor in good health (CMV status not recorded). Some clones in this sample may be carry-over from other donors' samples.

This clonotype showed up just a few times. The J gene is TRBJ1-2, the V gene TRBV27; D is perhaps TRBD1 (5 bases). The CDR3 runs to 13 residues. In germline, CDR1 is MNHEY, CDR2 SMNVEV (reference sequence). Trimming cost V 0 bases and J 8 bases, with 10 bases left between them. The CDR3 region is CASSLSAGDGYTF. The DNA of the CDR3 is TGTGCCAGCAGTTTATCCGCCGGGGACGGCTACACCTTC.

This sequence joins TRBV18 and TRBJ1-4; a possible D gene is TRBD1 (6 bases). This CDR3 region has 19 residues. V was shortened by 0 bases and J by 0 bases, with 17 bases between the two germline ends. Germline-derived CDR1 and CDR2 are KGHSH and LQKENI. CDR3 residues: CASSPPIGQGTSTNEKLFF. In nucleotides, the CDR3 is TGTGCCAGCTCACCACCTATCGGGCAGGGGACCTCAACTAATGAAAAACTGTTTTTT.

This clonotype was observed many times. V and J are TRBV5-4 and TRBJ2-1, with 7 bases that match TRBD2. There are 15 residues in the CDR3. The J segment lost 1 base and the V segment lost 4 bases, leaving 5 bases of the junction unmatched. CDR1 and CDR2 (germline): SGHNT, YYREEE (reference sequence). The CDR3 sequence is CASSPGLVSYNEQFF. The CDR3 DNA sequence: TGTGCCAGCAGCCCTGGACTAGTTTCCTACAATGAGCAGTTCTTC. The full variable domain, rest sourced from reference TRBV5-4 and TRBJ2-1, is ETGVTQSPTHLIKTRGQQVTLRCSSQSGHNTVSWYQQALGQGPQFIFQYYREEENGRGNFPPRFSGLQFPNYSSELNVNALELDDSALYLCASSPGLVSYNEQFFGPGTRLTVL.

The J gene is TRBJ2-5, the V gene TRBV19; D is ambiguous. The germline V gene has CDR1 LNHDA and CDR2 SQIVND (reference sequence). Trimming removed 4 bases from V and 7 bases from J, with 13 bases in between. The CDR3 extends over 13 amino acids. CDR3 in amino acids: CASSNIPVGTQYF. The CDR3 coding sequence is TGTGCCAGTAGTAATATTCCGGTTGGGACCCAGTACTTC.

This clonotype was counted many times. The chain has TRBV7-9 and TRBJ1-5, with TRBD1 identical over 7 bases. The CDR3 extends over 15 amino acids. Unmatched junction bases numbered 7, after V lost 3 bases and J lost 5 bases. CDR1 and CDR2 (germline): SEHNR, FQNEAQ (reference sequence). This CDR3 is CASSFNRGWDQPQHF. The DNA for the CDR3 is TGTGCCAGCAGCTTCAACAGGGGATGGGATCAGCCCCAGCATTTT. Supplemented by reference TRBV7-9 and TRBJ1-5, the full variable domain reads DTGVSQNPRHKITKRGQNVTFRCDPISEHNRLYWYRQTLGQGPEFLTYFQNEAQLEKSRLLSDRFSAERPKGSFSTLEIQRTEQGDSAMYLCASSFNRGWDQPQHFGDGTRLSIL.

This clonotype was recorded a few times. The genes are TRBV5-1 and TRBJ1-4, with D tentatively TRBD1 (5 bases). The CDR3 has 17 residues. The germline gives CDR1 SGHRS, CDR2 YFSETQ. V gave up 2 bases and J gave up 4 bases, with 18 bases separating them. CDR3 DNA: TGCGCCAGCAGCTTCCGGCAGTCGGGGCGAAGTAATGAAAAACTGTTTTTT. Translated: CASSFRQSGRSNEKLFF.

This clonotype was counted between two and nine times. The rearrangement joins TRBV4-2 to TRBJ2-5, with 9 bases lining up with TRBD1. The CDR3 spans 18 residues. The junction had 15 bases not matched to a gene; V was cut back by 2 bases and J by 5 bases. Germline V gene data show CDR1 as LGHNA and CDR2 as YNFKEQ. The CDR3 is CASSQYRRGQGGEETQYF. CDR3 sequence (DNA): TGTGCCAGCAGCCAATACCGCCGGGGACAGGGCGGTGAGGAGACCCAGTACTTC.

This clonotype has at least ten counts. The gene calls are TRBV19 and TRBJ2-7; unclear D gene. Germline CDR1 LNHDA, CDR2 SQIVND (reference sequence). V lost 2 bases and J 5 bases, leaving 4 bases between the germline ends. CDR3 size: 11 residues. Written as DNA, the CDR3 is TGTGCCAGTAGTATATTCAACGAGCAGTACTTC. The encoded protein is CASSIFNEQYF.

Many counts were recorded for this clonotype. DNA for the CDR3: TGTGCCAGCAGCGTCCGGGACAGGGACGGCTACACCTTC. Its protein product is CASSVRDRDGYTF. The V call is TRBV7-6, the J call TRBJ1-2; TRBD1 aligns across 9 bases. Per germline, CDR1 SGHVS and CDR2 FNYEAQ. The length of the CDR3 is 13 residues. V trimming: 5 bases; J trimming: 8 bases; junction bases outside the gene matches: 6. The full variable domain, with the rest looked up from reference TRBV7-6 and TRBJ1-2, is GAGVSQSPRYKVTKRGQDVALRCDPISGHVSLYWYRQALGQGPEFLTYFNYEAQQDKSGLPNDRFSAERPEGSISTLTIQRTEQRDSAMYRCASSVRDRDGYTFGSGTRLTVV.

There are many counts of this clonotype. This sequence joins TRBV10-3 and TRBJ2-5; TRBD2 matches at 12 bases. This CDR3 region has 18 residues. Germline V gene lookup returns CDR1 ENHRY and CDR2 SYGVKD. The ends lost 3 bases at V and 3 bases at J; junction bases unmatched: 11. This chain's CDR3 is CAISDHLAGGPSEETQYF. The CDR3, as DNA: TGTGCCATCAGTGACCACCTAGCGGGGGGGCCTTCGGAAGAGACCCAGTACTTC.

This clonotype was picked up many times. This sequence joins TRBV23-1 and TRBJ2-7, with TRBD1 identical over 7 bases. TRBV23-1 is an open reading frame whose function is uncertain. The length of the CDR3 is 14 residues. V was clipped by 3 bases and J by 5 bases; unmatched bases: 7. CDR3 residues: CASSHPTGNHEQYF. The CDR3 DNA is TGCGCCAGCAGTCATCCGACAGGGAACCACGAGCAGTACTTC.

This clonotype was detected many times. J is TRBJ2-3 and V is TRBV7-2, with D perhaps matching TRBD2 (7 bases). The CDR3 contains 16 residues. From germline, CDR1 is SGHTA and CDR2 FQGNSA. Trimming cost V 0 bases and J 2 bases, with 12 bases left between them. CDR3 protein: CASSLAGGPNTDTQYF. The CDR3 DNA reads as TGTGCCAGCAGCTTAGCGGGGGGGCCGAACACAGATACGCAGTATTTT.

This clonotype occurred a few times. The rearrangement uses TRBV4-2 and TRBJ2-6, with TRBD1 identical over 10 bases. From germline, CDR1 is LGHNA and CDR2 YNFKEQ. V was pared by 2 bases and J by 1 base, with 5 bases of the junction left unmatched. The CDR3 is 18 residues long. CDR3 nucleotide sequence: TGTGCCAGCAGCCAACCCCCGGGACAGGGGTCTGGGGCCAACGTCCTGACTTTC. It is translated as CASSQPPGQGSGANVLTF.

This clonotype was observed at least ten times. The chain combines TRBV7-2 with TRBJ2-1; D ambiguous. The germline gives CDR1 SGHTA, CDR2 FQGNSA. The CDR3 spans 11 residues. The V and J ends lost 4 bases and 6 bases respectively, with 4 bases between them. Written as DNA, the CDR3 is TGTGCCAGCAGCTCCGCCAATGAGCAGTTCTTC. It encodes CASSSANEQFF. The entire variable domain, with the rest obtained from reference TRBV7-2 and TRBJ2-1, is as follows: GAGVSQSPSNKVTEKGKDVELRCDPISGHTALYWYRQSLGQGLEFLIYFQGNSAPDKSGLPSDRFSAERTGGSVSTLTIQRTQQEDSAVYLCASSSANEQFFGPGTRLTVL.

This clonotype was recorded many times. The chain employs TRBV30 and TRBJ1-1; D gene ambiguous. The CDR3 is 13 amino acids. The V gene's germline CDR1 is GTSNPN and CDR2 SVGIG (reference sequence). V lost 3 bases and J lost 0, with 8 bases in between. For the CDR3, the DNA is TGTGCCTGGAGCCTTACAATGAACACTGAAGCTTTCTTT. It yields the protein CAWSLTMNTEAFF. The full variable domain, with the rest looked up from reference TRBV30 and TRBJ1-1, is SQTIHQWPATLVQPVGSPLSLECTVEGTSNPNLYWYRQAAGRGLQLLFYSVGIGQISSEVPQNLSASRPQDRQFILSSKKLLLSDSGFYLCAWSLTMNTEAFFGQGTRLTVV.